This entry is about one TCR beta chain. Noted treatment: about 20 received Ad26.COV2.S at low or high dose, single or two shots; 5 received placebo; per-sample allocation not given. Following the first vaccine or placebo injection, samples were taken on day 63. The vaccine antigen was prefusion-stabilized Wuhan SARS-CoV-2 spike. This record comes from a study of Ad26.COV2.S vaccination and SARS-CoV-2 variants. Across the whole study: Participants got Ad26.COV2.S intramuscularly, once or twice 56 days apart.

CDR3 size: 12 residues. Between the trimmed V and J ends, which lost 0 bases and 8 bases, there was a span of 6 bases. Germline V gene data show CDR1 as SGDLS and CDR2 as YYNGEE. TCRdb's copy holds only in-frame clones and misses some; the assay was immunoSEQ multiplex PCR. The sample lists 360,000 or so clones; about nine tenths were seen once. The sequence derives from a person between 18 and 59 years old who received the Ad26.COV2.S COVID-19 vaccine or a placebo. The chain joins TRBV9 to TRBJ1-3, with unresolved D. The material sequenced was peripheral blood, taken in a trial of Ad26.COV2.S vaccine versus placebo. CDR3 sequence reads: CASSVAGDTIYF. The DNA of the CDR3 is TGTGCCAGCAGCGTAGCGGGCGACACCATATATTTT.